The rows below give T cell receptor beta chains drawn from one sample of a study of cytomegalovirus exposure and HLA in healthy donors. Sequencing used immunoSEQ multiplex PCR; TCRdb keeps in-frame clones, though not all of them. The repertoire has about 95,000 clones, 85% of them found once; the top ten carry around 20%. The specimen sequenced was PBMCs. The receptors were sampled from a man between 18 and 35 years old in good health and CMV-seropositive. Each CDR3 is given with its conserved first and last residue. Fields, in order: V gene, D gene, clone size, CDR3 length, J gene, CDR3 protein, CDR3 DNA. A D gene is named only where the DNA matches it firmly. Size tells how often a clone was seen (once, few, many) or the class of an expanded clone, and some rows leave it out.

>TRBV19|-|-|15|TRBJ1-4
CASIDLAGDSEKLFF
TGTGCCAGTATTGACCTAGCAGGGGATTCAGAAAAACTGTTTTTT
>TRBV27|TRBD1|-|14|TRBJ1-5
CASSSRTGGQPQHF
TGTGCCAGCAGTTCTCGGACAGGGGGACAGCCCCAGCATTTT
>TRBV2|TRBD1|once|15|TRBJ2-3
CASSTTGGNTDTQYF
TGTGCCAGCAGTACCACAGGGGGCAACACAGATACGCAGTATTTT
>TRBV18|TRBD1|-|16|TRBJ1-4
CASSTTGGRTNEKLFF
TGTGCCAGCTCAACCACAGGGGGCAGGACTAATGAAAAACTGTTTTTT
>TRBV15|TRBD1|-|15|TRBJ2-1
CATSRGQGLTDEQFF
TGTGCCACCAGCAGAGGACAGGGGTTAACCGATGAGCAGTTCTTC
>TRBV6-5|-|-|13|TRBJ1-1
CASSPESDTEAFF
TGTGCCAGCAGCCCCGAGAGTGACACTGAAGCTTTCTTT
>TRBV5-1|TRBD1|few|14|TRBJ1-2
CASSLVLGQAGYTF
TGCGCCAGCAGCTTGGTTCTAGGACAGGCTGGCTACACCTTC
>TRBV7-8|-|-|13|TRBJ1-2
CASTLRANYGYTF
TGTGCCAGCACCTTGAGGGCTAACTATGGCTACACCTTC
>TRBV6-5|-|-|16|TRBJ2-5
CASSYMSTPRLETQYF
TGTGCCAGCAGTTATATGTCTACCCCTAGGTTGGAGACCCAGTACTTC
>TRBV28|-|-|16|TRBJ2-2
CASTPVVAGDTGELFF
TGTGCCAGCACCCCTGTGGTGGCAGGGGACACCGGGGAGCTGTTTTTT
>TRBV7-2|-|once|14|TRBJ2-7
CASSSPTVKWEQYF
TGTGCCAGCAGCAGTCCGACTGTAAAGTGGGAGCAGTACTTC
>TRBV6-5|-|-|11|TRBJ2-3
CASRRLDTQYF
TGTGCCAGCAGGAGGCTGGATACGCAGTATTTT
>TRBV19|TRBD1|-|16|TRBJ1-1
CASSPRTGGLNTEAFF
TGTGCCAGTAGTCCTCGGACAGGGGGTTTGAACACTGAAGCTTTCTTT
>TRBV5-1|-|-|11|TRBJ2-7
CASRSAYEQYF
TGCGCCAGCAGATCTGCGTACGAGCAGTACTTC
>TRBV5-4|TRBD1|-|15|TRBJ1-2
CASSLGTGVHYGYTF
TGTGCCAGCAGCTTGGGGACAGGGGTCCACTATGGCTACACCTTC
>TRBV5-6|TRBD2|once|18|TRBJ2-1
CASSLEGGAGGLYNEQFF
TGTGCCAGCAGCTTGGAGGGCGGAGCGGGAGGGCTATACAATGAGCAGTTCTTC
>TRBV6-5|-|-|12|TRBJ2-5
CASRSQGETQYF
TGTGCCAGCAGATCCCAGGGGGAGACCCAGTACTTC
>TRBV6-4|TRBD2|-|16|TRBJ2-3
CASSDLTSGSTDTQYF
TGTGCCAGCAGTGACTTAACTAGCGGAAGCACAGATACGCAGTATTTT
>TRBV18|TRBD1|-|15|TRBJ1-4
CASFVKGATNEKLFF
TGTGCCAGCTTTGTAAAGGGGGCGACTAATGAAAAACTGTTTTTT
>TRBV10-3|TRBD1|-|14|TRBJ2-2
CAISYPQGTSELFF
TGTGCCATCAGTTACCCACAGGGGACATCGGAGCTGTTTTTT
>TRBV18|-|once|14|TRBJ1-1
CASSLRTDNTEAFF
TGTGCCAGCTCACTAAGGACAGATAACACTGAAGCTTTCTTT
>TRBV5-6|-|-|15|TRBJ2-3
CASSLASGGGDTQYF
TGTGCCAGCAGCTTGGCTAGCGGAGGGGGAGATACGCAGTATTTT
>TRBV9|-|-|17|TRBJ2-1
CASSVSGIEWAYNEQFF
TGTGCCAGCAGCGTATCGGGTATAGAGTGGGCCTACAATGAGCAGTTCTTC
>TRBV9|-|-|15|TRBJ2-5
CASSVGVRGDETQYF
TGTGCCAGCAGCGTAGGTGTCAGGGGAGATGAGACCCAGTACTTC
>TRBV2|-|-|15|TRBJ1-4
CASSYRKATNEKLFF
TGTGCCAGCAGCTACAGGAAAGCAACTAATGAAAAACTGTTTTTT
>TRBV9|-|-|14|TRBJ2-4
CASSPLFADSPQYF
TGTGCCAGCAGCCCCCTTTTTGCGGACAGTCCCCAGTACTTC
>TRBV6-6|TRBD2|-|13|TRBJ2-7
CASSRQAREGQYF
TGTGCCAGCAGTAGACAGGCCCGGGAGGGGCAGTACTTC
>TRBV14|-|-|14|TRBJ2-3
CASSPRQARDTQYF
TGTGCCAGCAGCCCTCGACAGGCAAGGGATACGCAGTATTTT
>TRBV27|TRBD2|-|16|TRBJ2-5
CASSLSGLAEQGTQYF
TGTGCCAGCAGTTTATCGGGACTAGCGGAGCAGGGGACCCAGTACTTC
>TRBV7-6|-|-|13|TRBJ1-5
CASSSSDRLAQHF
TGTGCCAGCAGCTCGTCCGACAGGCTGGCCCAGCATTTT
>TRBV27|TRBD1|-|17|TRBJ2-3
CASSFHGQGAVSDTQYF
TGTGCCAGCAGTTTCCACGGACAGGGGGCGGTTTCAGATACGCAGTATTTT
>TRBV18|-|-|13|TRBJ1-1
CASSPSPRLEAFF
TGTGCCAGCTCACCAAGTCCGCGGCTCGAAGCTTTCTTT
>TRBV5-1|TRBD1|-|15|TRBJ1-2
CASSLIQGASGGYTF
TGCGCCAGCAGCTTGATTCAGGGGGCGAGCGGTGGCTACACCTTC
>TRBV12-2|-|-|15|TRBJ1-2
CASRLSWTGCHGYTF
TGTGCAAGTCGCTTATCGTGGACAGGGTGTCATGGCTACACCTTC
>TRBV28|-|few|12|TRBJ1-5
CASSFRGQPQHF
TGTGCCAGCAGTTTCAGGGGTCAGCCCCAGCATTTT
>TRBV5-1|TRBD2|-|20|TRBJ2-3
CASSFLPGTSGRAGTDTQYF
TGCGCCAGCAGCTTCCTCCCCGGGACTAGCGGGAGGGCAGGGACAGATACGCAGTATTTT
>TRBV11-3|-|once|15|TRBJ2-1
CASSLVGTGVNEQFF
TGTGCCAGCAGCTTAGTAGGGACTGGGGTCAATGAGCAGTTCTTC
>TRBV19|TRBD1|-|16|TRBJ2-1
CASREIRDSSYNEQFF
TGTGCCAGTAGGGAGATAAGGGACAGCTCCTACAATGAGCAGTTCTTC
>TRBV15|TRBD1|-|15|TRBJ2-7
CATSRVQGAGYEQYF
TGTGCCACCAGCAGAGTGCAGGGGGCAGGATACGAGCAGTACTTC
>TRBV11-2|-|-|13|TRBJ1-2
CASSPPGARDYTF
TGTGCCAGCAGCCCGCCAGGGGCTCGGGACTACACCTTC
>TRBV6-5|-|few|13|TRBJ1-5
CASRWGEGQPQHF
TGTGCCAGCAGGTGGGGAGAAGGTCAGCCCCAGCATTTT
>TRBV4-2|TRBD2|-|16|TRBJ2-5
CASSQEASGGQETQYF
TGTGCCAGCAGCCAAGAGGCTAGCGGGGGACAAGAGACCCAGTACTTC
>TRBV5-1|-|-|15|TRBJ2-1
CASSFGGSSYNEQFF
TGCGCCAGCAGCTTTGGCGGTAGCTCCTACAATGAGCAGTTCTTC
>TRBV27|TRBD1|-|15|TRBJ2-7
CASRKGTGESYEQYF
TGTGCCAGCAGAAAAGGGACAGGCGAATCCTACGAGCAGTACTTC
>TRBV4-1|TRBD2|-|14|TRBJ2-3
CASSQREVADTQYF
TGCGCCAGCAGCCAGCGGGAGGTGGCAGATACGCAGTATTTT
>TRBV30|TRBD1|-|14|TRBJ1-2
CAWSRRGQNYGYTF
TGTGCCTGGAGCCGGAGGGGACAGAACTATGGCTACACCTTC
>TRBV9|TRBD1|few|15|TRBJ1-1
CASSPRDRENTEAFF
TGTGCCAGCAGCCCGCGGGACAGGGAGAACACTGAAGCTTTCTTT